The 6 T cell receptor beta chains below were found in one sample sequenced in a study of vaccination effects on CD4 cells after COVID-19. Antigen specificity for these receptors is unknown. Assay used: immunoSEQ multiplex PCR; TCRdb lists only in-frame clones, some missing. The sample includes approximately 15,000 clones, more than 60% of them seen just once. ViraFEST assay sequencing came after antigen-specific CD4+ T cells were expanded with viral peptide pools. Culture lasted about ten days before CD4+ T cell isolation. The participants, recipients of two vaccine doses, got either BNT162b2 or mRNA-1273. The specimen was CD4+ T cells from PBMCs cultured with HCoV-NL63 spike peptides, collected after COVID-19 vaccination. The source of these receptors is a human donor who received a COVID-19 vaccine.

The chain links TRBV27 to TRBJ1-1, with a weak D call TRBD1 (6 bases). The CDR3 covers 15 residues. V was clipped by 10 bases and J by 3 bases, with 21 bases between them. Per the germline V gene, CDR1 is MNHEY and CDR2 is SMNVEV (reference sequence). CDR3 in DNA: TGTGCCACCGTCCTTACAGGGACGTGGTACACTGAAGCTTTCTTT. Translation: CATVLTGTWYTEAFF.

The rearrangement uses TRBV20-1 and TRBJ2-6; 10 bases map to TRBD2. V gave up 4 bases and J gave up 2 bases; unmatched junction bases: 5. Looked up from germline, CDR1 is DFQATT and CDR2 is SNEGSKA (reference sequence). The CDR3 contains 16 residues. The CDR3 DNA sequence: TGCAGTGCTACTGAGCGGGGGGGCCCTGGGGCCAACGTCCTGACTTTC. Translation gives CSATERGGPGANVLTF.

The chain uses TRBV5-1 and TRBJ2-5; 8 nucleotides line up with TRBD2. The V gene's germline CDR1 is SGHRS and CDR2 YFSETQ. This CDR3 comprises 15 residues. J lost 10 bases, V lost 0 bases, and 11 bases had no gene match. The CDR3 sequence is CASSLAAVAGLDQYF. CDR3 DNA sequence: TGCGCCAGCAGCTTGGCCGCGGTAGCGGGACTCGACCAGTACTTC.

J is TRBJ1-1 and V is TRBV5-1, with TRBD1 matching 7 bases. The CDR3 runs to 16 residues. Germline CDR1 is SGHRS and CDR2 is YFSETQ. Unmatched junction bases numbered 10, after V lost 4 bases and J lost 1 base. CDR3 in DNA: TGCGCCAGCAGCATAGATACAGGGGCCAAGAACACTGAAGCTTTCTTT. It is translated as CASSIDTGAKNTEAFF.

The V gene is TRBV6-5, the J gene TRBJ2-1; TRBD2 might be the D (7 bases). CDR3 length: 12 amino acids. The germline gives CDR1 MNHEY, CDR2 SVGAGI. Trimming took 4 bases from V and 10 from J, leaving 11 bases between them. Here the CDR3 reads CASSLRGGEQFF. CDR3 coding DNA: TGTGCCAGCAGTTTAAGGGGGGGAGAGCAGTTCTTC.

This clone showed up just a few times. This chain uses TRBV12-3 or TRBV12-4 with TRBJ1-4, with 8 positions matching TRBD1. The CDR3 is 13 amino acids. With V trimmed by 5 bases and J by 8 bases, 4 bases remained unmatched. CDR3 sequence reads: CASSLQGVEKLFF. The CDR3, as DNA: TGTGCCAGCAGTCTACAGGGGGTCGAAAAACTGTTTTTT.